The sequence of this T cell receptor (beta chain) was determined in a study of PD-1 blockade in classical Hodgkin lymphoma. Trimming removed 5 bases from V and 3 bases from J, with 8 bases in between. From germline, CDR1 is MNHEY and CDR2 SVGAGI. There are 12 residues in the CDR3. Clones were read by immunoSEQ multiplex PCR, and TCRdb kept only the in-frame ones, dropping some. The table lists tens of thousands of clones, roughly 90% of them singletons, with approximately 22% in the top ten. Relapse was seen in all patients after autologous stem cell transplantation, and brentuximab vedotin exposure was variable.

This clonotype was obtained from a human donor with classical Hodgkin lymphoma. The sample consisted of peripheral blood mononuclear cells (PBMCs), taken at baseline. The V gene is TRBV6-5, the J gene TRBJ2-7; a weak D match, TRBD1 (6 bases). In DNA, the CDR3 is TGTGCCAGCAGTAAACAGGGCTACGAGCAGTACTTC. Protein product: CASSKQGYEQYF.